The source of this TCR beta chain is a study of blood T cells in healthy people across ages (dated by TCRdb to the mid-2010s). A note on the overall study: In model experiments, template switching captured about one uniquely barcoded TCR beta cDNA molecule for every two T cells. Using deep sequencing normalized with unique cDNA molecular identifiers, the study measured how TCR beta repertoire diversity changes with age. Using the same blood draw, the study looked at two additional independent replicas of 1 million unique cDNA reads for two donors, one aged 18 to 30 and the other aged 80 or older. Donors of different ages were randomly distributed across sequencing lanes to avoid experimental bias. The donors were split into four age groups: young (average around 15 years), middle-aged (more than 35), aged (roughly 65) and long-lived (under 90). Beyond this particular receptor, the publication reports: As age increased, observed TCR beta diversity per million T cells dropped in a roughly linear way, and a significant reduction was already evident by age 40. A strong correlation was found between observed TCR beta diversity and the percentage of naive T cells measured by flow cytometry. Estimates of total diversity based on one million sequenced T cells were considered lower bounds and underestimates. Compared with the aged group, the long-lived group had more naive CD4+ T cells, fewer expanded clones and increased TCR diversity, suggesting age selection. Bulk unsorted PBMC profiling prevented conclusive comparison of naive and antigen-experienced compartments. Because donor CMV infection status was unknown, age-related changes in expanded clonotypes were potentially confounded.

Library generation was performed with 5' RACE. Instrument used: Illumina HiSeq 2500. A second PCR of roughly 7 to 11 cycles was performed with a sample-barcoded 5' primer and a J-beta primer mix. A template-switch 5' adaptor carrying 12 random nucleotides introduced a unique molecular identifier onto each TCR beta cDNA molecule. Each sample yielded at least 2.5 million CDR3-containing paired-end reads. All of the RNA was converted into first-strand cDNA using the Mint cDNA synthesis kit, with a TRBC-specific oligonucleotide serving as the primer. Following uracil-DNA glycosylase treatment, all cDNA underwent a first 18-cycle PCR with the universal primers M1SS and BC2_uni_R. The authors' pipeline ran thus. Each sample was normalized by randomly selecting 1 million high-quality reads, each carrying a distinct molecular identifier. Reads with shared molecular identifiers were discarded instead of being binned into consensus sequences. MiTCR, run with a Q25 quality threshold and the strictest error-elimination algorithm, handled CDR3 identification, clonotype clustering and error correction. Lower-bound total TCR beta diversity was estimated with a nonparametric unseen species model using Euler transformation. TCRdb redid the processing of the public reads, applying fastp at Q25 and MiXCR, and retained in-frame beta chains. Rows with one shared CDR3 protein collapse into an entry with the most common genes and DNA. TCRdb's processing, not the authors', yielded these V and J calls. The table for this sample lists 590,000 or so distinct CDR3 sequences; roughly 31% of them were counted only once. The ten largest make up around 16% of the sample.

The 40 or so donors, aged about 6 to 95 years, were systemically healthy Caucasian individuals from Russia. Approximately 9 milliliters of peripheral blood were collected from each donor into EDTA-treated Vacutainer tubes. Ficoll-Paque density-gradient centrifugation was used to isolate PBMCs, with at least 7 million per sample. Trizol reagent was used to extract total RNA from PBMCs, with at least 6 micrograms per sample. For every donor, flow cytometry on a PBMC aliquot measured the percentage of naive CD45RAhigh/CD27high T cells. Measured from the cysteine to the phenylalanine, the CDR3 is 12 residues long. The CDR3 DNA has 36 bases and is translated from base 1. CDR1 and CDR2, per the germline V gene (reference sequence), are DFQATT and SNEGSKA. The V end gives up 6 bases and the J end 10 bases, leaving 9 bases in the junction not matched to a gene. This clonotype was counted ten times or more. Its antigen is not yet known. Base qualities are missing; no much larger clone stands one base away.

The origin of this receptor is a woman older than 75 in good health. The rearrangement combines TRBV20-1 with TRBJ1-5; 7 junctional bases match TRBD1. The specimen sequenced was blood. For the CDR3, the sequence is CSAGQAPTPQHF. The DNA sequence follows: TGCAGTGCCGGACAGGCCCCAACACCCCAGCATTTT.